The present entry profiles one TCR beta chain with its context. The source of the sample is a study of technical replicates of blood from a handful of donors. Sequencing was performed with immunoSEQ multiplex PCR; in TCRdb, only in-frame clones are kept and a portion is missing. This table has about 100,000 clones, 90% to 95% appearing once. Germline CDR1 reads ENHRY; CDR2 reads SYGVKD. The CDR3 contains 17 residues. V was shortened by 6 bases and J by 1 base, with 21 bases between the two germline ends. The receptor comes from a human donor in good health. The chain employs TRBV10-3 and TRBJ1-1, with D tentatively TRBD1 (6 bases). The specimen was T cells isolated from PBMCs. CDR3 DNA: TGTGCCATCAGCGCGAGAGGTCAGGGGATTACGAACACTGAAGCTTTCTTT. Translated: CAISARGQGITNTEAFF.